This entry describes one T cell receptor (beta chain). The data derive from a study of technical replicates of blood from a few donors. Trimming cost V 3 bases and J 2 bases; bases outside gene matches: 10. This CDR3 has 20 residues. Germline V CDR1 and CDR2: LNHNV, YYDKDF (reference sequence). Data came from immunoSEQ multiplex PCR; TCRdb stores just in-frame clones and leaves some out. The sample includes about 75,000 clones, approximately 97% of them seen just once. The origin of this receptor is a human donor in good health. The chain links TRBV15 to TRBJ2-1; 16 bases match TRBD2. Sequenced: T cells isolated from PBMCs. CDR3 sequence reads: CATSRGPGTSGRGPYNEQFF. The CDR3 coding sequence is TGTGCCACCAGCAGGGGACCCGGGACTAGCGGGAGGGGGCCCTACAATGAGCAGTTCTTC. Based on the CDR3 plus reference TRBV15 and TRBJ2-1, the full variable domain is DAMVIQNPRYQVTQFGKPVTLSCSQTLNHNVMYWYQQKSSQAPKLLFHYYDKDFNNEADTPDNFQSRRPNTSFCFLDIRSPGLGDTAMYLCATSRGPGTSGRGPYNEQFFGPGTRLTVL.